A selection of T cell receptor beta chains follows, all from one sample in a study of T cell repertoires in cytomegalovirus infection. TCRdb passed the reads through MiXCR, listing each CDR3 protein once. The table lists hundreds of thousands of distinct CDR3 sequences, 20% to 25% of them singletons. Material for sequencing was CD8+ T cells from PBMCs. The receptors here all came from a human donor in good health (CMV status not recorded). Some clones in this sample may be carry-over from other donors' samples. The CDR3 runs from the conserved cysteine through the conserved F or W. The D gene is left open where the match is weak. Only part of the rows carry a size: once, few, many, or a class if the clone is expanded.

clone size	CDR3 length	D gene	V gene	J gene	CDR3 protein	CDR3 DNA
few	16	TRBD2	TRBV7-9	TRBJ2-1	CASTHFGTSGGNEQFF	TGTGCCAGCACCCACTTCGGGACTAGCGGGGGCAATGAGCAGTTCTTC
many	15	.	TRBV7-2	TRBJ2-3	CASRSGSPTTDTQYF	TGTGCCAGCAGATCCGGGTCCCCGACCACAGATACGCAGTATTTT
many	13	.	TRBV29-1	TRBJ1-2	CSVELAGDYGYTF	TGCAGCGTTGAATTGGCAGGGGACTATGGCTACACCTTC
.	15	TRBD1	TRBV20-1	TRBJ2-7	CSAYLPGQGGNEQYF	TGCAGTGCTTACTTACCGGGACAGGGAGGAAACGAGCAGTACTTC
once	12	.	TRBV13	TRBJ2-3	CASSPLDGTQYF	TGTGCCAGCAGCCCTCTAGACGGGACGCAGTATTTT
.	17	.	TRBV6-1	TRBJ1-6	CASSPGLTSSYNSPLHF	TGTGCCAGCAGCCCGGGACTAACCAGCTCCTATAATTCACCCCTCCACTTT
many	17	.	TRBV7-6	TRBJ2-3	CASSLTGGHPSTDTQYF	TGTGCCAGCAGCCTAACTGGGGGGCACCCTAGCACAGATACGCAGTATTTT
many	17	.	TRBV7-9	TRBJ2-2	CASTGDFRGAYTGELFF	TGTGCCAGCACCGGGGACTTCAGGGGAGCGTACACCGGGGAGCTGTTTTTT
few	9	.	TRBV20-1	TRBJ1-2	CSVENGYTF	TGCAGTGTAGAGAATGGCTACACCTTC
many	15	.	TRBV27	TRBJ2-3	CASKLGGGAADTQYF	TGTGCCAGCAAACTAGGAGGGGGGGCCGCAGATACGCAGTATTTT
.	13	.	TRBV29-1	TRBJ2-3	CSVSGGSRDTQYF	TGCAGCGTGTCGGGCGGGTCCAGGGATACGCAGTATTTT
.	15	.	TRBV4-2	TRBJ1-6	CASSQEEQYNSPLHF	TGTGCCAGCAGCCAAGAGGAACAATATAATTCACCCCTCCACTTT
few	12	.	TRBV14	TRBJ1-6	CASSQEERRLHF	TGTGCCAGCAGCCAAGAGGAGCGTCGCCTCCACTTT
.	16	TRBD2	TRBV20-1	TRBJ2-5	CSARTGTSGTQETQYF	TGCAGTGCTAGAACCGGGACTAGCGGAACCCAAGAGACCCAGTACTTC
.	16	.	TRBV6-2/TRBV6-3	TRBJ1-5	CASSYPGPLSNQPQHF	TGTGCCAGCAGTTACCCAGGGCCCCTTAGCAATCAGCCCCAGCATTTT
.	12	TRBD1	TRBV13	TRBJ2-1	CAIDREGSEQFF	TGTGCCATCGACAGGGAAGGCAGTGAGCAGTTCTTC
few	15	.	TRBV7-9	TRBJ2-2	CASSFQGSVTGELFF	TGTGCCAGCAGCTTCCAGGGCAGCGTCACCGGGGAGCTGTTTTTT
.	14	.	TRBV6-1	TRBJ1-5	CASSEAGNHQPQHF	TGTGCCAGCAGTGAAGCGGGCAACCACCAGCCCCAGCATTTT
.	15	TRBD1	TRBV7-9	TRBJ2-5	CASSSGQGARETQYF	TGTGCCAGCAGCTCTGGACAGGGGGCAAGAGAGACCCAGTACTTC
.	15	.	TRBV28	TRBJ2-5	CASSPLPKLSETQYF	TGTGCCAGCAGTCCCCTCCCCAAATTGTCGGAGACCCAGTACTTC
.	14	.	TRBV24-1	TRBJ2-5	CATSSRWPEETQYF	TGTGCCACCAGCTCCCGTTGGCCCGAAGAGACCCAGTACTTC
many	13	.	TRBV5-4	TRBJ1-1	CASSLRGGTEAFF	TGTGCCAGCAGCTTAAGAGGGGGCACTGAAGCTTTCTTT
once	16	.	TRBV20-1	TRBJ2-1	CSAGEKGRLQNNEQFF	TGCAGTGCTGGAGAAAAAGGACGGCTCCAGAACAATGAGCAGTTCTTC
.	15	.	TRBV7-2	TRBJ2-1	CASSLEGPIYNEQFF	TGTGCCAGCAGCTTAGAGGGCCCAATTTACAATGAGCAGTTCTTC
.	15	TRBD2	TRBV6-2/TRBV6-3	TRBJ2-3	CASSFQRGFTDTQYF	TGTGCCAGCAGTTTTCAGCGGGGGTTCACAGATACGCAGTATTTT
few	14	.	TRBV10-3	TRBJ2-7	CAISESQGLYEQYF	TGTGCCATCAGTGAGTCGCAGGGTTTATACGAGCAGTACTTC
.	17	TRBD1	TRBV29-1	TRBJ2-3	CSVEVEDRSDATDTQYF	TGCAGCGTTGAAGTCGAGGACAGGTCAGACGCCACAGATACGCAGTATTTT
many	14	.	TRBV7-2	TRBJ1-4	CASSLDEMSEKLFF	TGTGCCAGCAGTTTGGACGAGATGAGTGAAAAACTGTTTTTT
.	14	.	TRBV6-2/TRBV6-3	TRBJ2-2	CASSYSTGDGELFF	TGTGCCAGCAGTTACTCGACGGGCGACGGGGAGCTGTTTTTT
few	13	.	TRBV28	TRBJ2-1	CASSLDGPNEQFF	TGTGCCAGCAGTTTAGATGGCCCCAATGAGCAGTTCTTC
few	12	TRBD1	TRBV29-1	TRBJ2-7	CSVTGGAYEQYF	TGCAGCGTCACAGGGGGCGCGTACGAGCAGTACTTC
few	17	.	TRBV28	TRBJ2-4	CASRDPGLGLAKNIQYF	TGTGCCAGCAGGGATCCGGGACTTGGCCTAGCCAAAAACATTCAGTACTTC
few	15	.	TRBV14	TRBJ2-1	CASSQELMAANEQFF	TGTGCCAGCAGCCAAGAACTTATGGCGGCTAATGAGCAGTTCTTC
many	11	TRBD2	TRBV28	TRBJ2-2	CASGGPGELFF	TGTGCTTCGGGAGGCCCCGGGGAGCTGTTTTTT
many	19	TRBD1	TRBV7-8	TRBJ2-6	CASSSFPGQGNSGANVLTF	TGTGCCAGCAGCTCATTTCCGGGACAGGGAAATAGTGGGGCCAACGTCCTGACTTTC
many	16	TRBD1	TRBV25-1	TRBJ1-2	CASSDRDRPTNYGYTF	TGTGCCAGCAGTGACCGGGACAGGCCTACTAACTATGGCTACACCTTC
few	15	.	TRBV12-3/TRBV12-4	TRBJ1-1	CASTTGLGGNTEAFF	TGTGCCAGCACTACCGGGTTAGGCGGGAACACTGAAGCTTTCTTT
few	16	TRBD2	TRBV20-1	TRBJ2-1	CSARPRTSGTYNEQFF	TGCAGTGCTAGACCAAGGACTAGCGGGACCTACAATGAGCAGTTCTTC
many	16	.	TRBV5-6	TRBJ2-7	CASSLIRGIIPYEQYF	TGTGCCAGCAGCTTGATACGGGGAATAATCCCCTACGAGCAGTACTTC
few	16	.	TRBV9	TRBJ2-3	CASSVEGHPLGDTQYF	TGTGCCAGCAGCGTAGAGGGACATCCCCTAGGGGATACGCAGTATTTT
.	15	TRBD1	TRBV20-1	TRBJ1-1	CSARQTGQVDTEAFF	TGCAGTGCTAGACAGACGGGACAGGTGGACACTGAAGCTTTCTTT
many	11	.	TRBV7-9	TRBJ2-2	CASSAIRELFF	TGTGCCAGCAGCGCCATACGGGAGCTGTTTTTT
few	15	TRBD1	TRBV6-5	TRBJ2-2	CASRPGQVNTGELFF	TGTGCCAGCAGACCAGGACAGGTGAACACCGGGGAGCTGTTTTTT
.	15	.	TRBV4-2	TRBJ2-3	CASSQGGGLPDTQYF	TGTGCCAGCAGCCAAGGTGGGGGGCTCCCAGATACGCAGTATTTT
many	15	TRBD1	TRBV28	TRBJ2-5	CASSLRRTGKETQYF	TGTGCCAGCAGTTTACGCAGGACAGGGAAGGAGACCCAGTACTTC
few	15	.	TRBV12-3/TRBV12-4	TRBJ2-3	CASSLGREVPDTQYF	TGTGCCAGCAGTTTGGGCAGGGAGGTCCCAGATACGCAGTATTTT
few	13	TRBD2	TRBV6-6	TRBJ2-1	CASYGGGHNEQFF	TGTGCCAGCTACGGGGGGGGACACAATGAGCAGTTCTTC
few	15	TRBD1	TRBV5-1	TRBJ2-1	CASSPGQGPNNEQFF	TGCGCCAGCAGCCCTGGACAGGGGCCAAACAATGAGCAGTTCTTC
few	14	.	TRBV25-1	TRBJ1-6	CASSTAALNSPLHF	TGTGCCAGCAGTACGGCAGCCTTGAATTCACCCCTCCACTTT
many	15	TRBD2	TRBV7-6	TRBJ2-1	CASSLGGGAPHEQFF	TGTGCCAGCAGCTTAGGCGGGGGGGCCCCCCATGAGCAGTTCTTC
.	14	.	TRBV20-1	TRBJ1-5	CSAQNTGFNQPQHF	TGCAGTGCTCAAAATACGGGGTTTAATCAGCCCCAGCATTTT
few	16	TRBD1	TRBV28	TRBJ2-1	CASSGRQGVGRNEQFF	TGTGCCAGTAGTGGCCGACAGGGGGTAGGCAGGAATGAGCAGTTCTTC
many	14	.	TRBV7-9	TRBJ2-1	CASSSGRRQNEQFF	TGTGCCAGCAGCTCGGGACGGAGACAAAATGAGCAGTTCTTC
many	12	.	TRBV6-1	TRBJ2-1	CASSLGEGEQFF	TGTGCCAGCAGCCTCGGCGAAGGGGAGCAGTTCTTC